This is a list of T cell receptor beta chains from one sample in a study of shared clonotypes between healthy human individuals. TCRdb's copy holds only in-frame clones and misses some; the assay was immunoSEQ multiplex PCR. This sample carries about 2 million clones, roughly 94% of them seen once, and the ten largest clones take around 0.13%. Source material: naive CD4+ T cells sorted from blood. The receptors derive from a man aged 18 to 35 in good health. CDR3s include the opening cysteine and the closing phenylalanine or tryptophan. A D gene is named only where the DNA matches it firmly. Clone size, where shown, is once, few, many, or a class for clones that have expanded.

j_call v_call d_call clone_size cdr3_aa cdr3_nt
TRBJ2-1 TRBV2 . . CASSDHSSSYNEQFF TGTGCCAGCAGTGACCACTCAAGCTCCTACAATGAGCAGTTCTTC
TRBJ2-7 TRBV28 . . CASSSLKTESYEQYF TGTGCCAGCAGCTCCCTTAAGACAGAGTCCTACGAGCAGTACTTC
TRBJ2-7 TRBV6-6 TRBD1 . CASRPGQAYEQYF TGTGCCAGCAGACCGGGACAGGCCTACGAGCAGTACTTC
TRBJ2-7 TRBV2 . . CASSESNKGEQYF TGTGCCAGCAGTGAATCAAATAAGGGCGAGCAGTACTTC
TRBJ2-1 TRBV19 . . CASEAGRHEQFF TGTGCCAGTGAAGCAGGGCGGCATGAGCAGTTCTTC
TRBJ2-1 TRBV9 . . CASSVGSSGQYNEQFF TGTGCCAGCAGCGTAGGGAGTAGCGGCCAGTACAATGAGCAGTTCTTC
TRBJ2-7 TRBV27 TRBD1 . CASSLSPGQGYEQYF TGTGCCAGCAGTTTATCACCGGGACAGGGTTACGAGCAGTACTTC
TRBJ1-1 TRBV2 TRBD1 . CASGTGGLMNTEAFF TGTGCCAGTGGGACAGGGGGCCTTATGAACACTGAAGCTTTCTTT
TRBJ1-4 TRBV20-1 . . CSALNEKLFF TGCAGTGCCCTAAATGAAAAACTGTTTTTT
TRBJ2-4 TRBV6-1 . once CASSEVQDGPQYF TGTGCCAGCAGTGAAGTTCAGGACGGCCCTCAGTACTTC
TRBJ2-2 TRBV4-1 TRBD2 . CASSQARTRDTGELFF TGCGCCAGCAGCCAAGCCCGGACTAGAGACACCGGGGAGCTGTTTTTT
TRBJ1-5 TRBV9 . . CASSVGEEGVFSGSNQPQHF TGTGCCAGCAGCGTAGGAGAGGAGGGTGTCTTTTCAGGAAGCAATCAGCCCCAGCATTTT
TRBJ1-1 TRBV7-6 . . CASSLPPFTRTEAFF TGTGCCAGCAGCTTACCGCCCTTTACCAGGACTGAAGCTTTCTTT
TRBJ2-2 TRBV27 TRBD1 . CASSRRQGGSTGELFF TGTGCCAGCAGTCGCCGACAGGGTGGGAGCACCGGGGAGCTGTTTTTT
TRBJ2-7 TRBV5-1 . . CASSSRDAYEQYF TGCGCCAGCAGCAGCCGGGACGCCTACGAGCAGTACTTC
TRBJ1-1 TRBV5-1 . . CASSLGQSVPNTEAFF TGCGCCAGCAGCTTGGGACAGTCCGTACCGAACACTGAAGCTTTCTTT